This TCR beta chain was captured by sequencing in a study of cytomegalovirus exposure and HLA in healthy donors. The donors were members of the validation cohort comprising 100 to 150 subjects, separate from the roughly 690-subject first cohort. This table comes from immunoSEQ multiplex PCR, and its TCRdb copy is limited to in-frame clones, with some not included. The sample includes around 61,000 clones, 92% seen only once; the top ten take roughly 5.2%. V was trimmed by 10 bases and J by 4 bases, leaving 20 bases between them. Germline V gene lookup returns CDR1 MNHNS and CDR2 SASEGT. The CDR3 has 15 amino acids. About this clone: Its antigen is as yet unknown.

Study-level points and caveats: About 150 TCR beta chains were listed as cytomegalovirus-associated.

Sequenced material: PBMCs. The receptor was derived from a man aged 18 to 30 in good health and CMV-seropositive. This rearrangement joins TRBV6-1 to TRBJ2-1, with TRBD1 as a possible D gene (6 bases). The DNA for the CDR3 is TGTGCCACACAGGGTACACTTATGGCATACAATGAGCAGTTCTTC. This codes for CATQGTLMAYNEQFF.